The clone carrying this TCR beta chain was found many times. Its antigen is not identified. The DNA ends 3 residues before the CDR3 does, and the rest of the CDR3 is filled in from the germline J gene. Blood samples were heparinized, about 4.5 to 8.5 ml per donor. Germline assignment: CDR1 SGHRS and CDR2 YFSETQ. V shed 4 bases, J shed 0 bases, and the junction held 15 bases outside the gene matches. The CDR3 has 18 residues. These data come from a study of T cell clonality in common variable immunodeficiency. Study findings and constraints: CVID subjects showed higher TCRbeta clonality than healthy controls. Reportedly, TCR beta sequences from common variable immunodeficiency showed fewer deletions and N-nucleotide insertions.

TCRdb's table, derived via immunoSEQ multiplex PCR, lists solely in-frame clones and lacks some. The sample contains 15,000 to 20,000 clones, none of them singletons. The clonotype comes from a human donor with common variable immunodeficiency. The sequenced sample consisted of peripheral blood mononuclear cells. The rearrangement joins TRBV5-1 to TRBJ1-1, with 7 bases identical to TRBD1. The CDR3 bases that were read are TGCGCCAGCAGCACCCTTGGGACAGATGGGCCAATGAACACTGAA. Encoded protein: CASSTLGTDGPMNTE. In full, the CDR3 reads CASSTLGTDGPMNTEAFF.